These 8 T cell receptor beta chains came from one sample sequenced in a study of cytomegalovirus exposure and HLA in healthy donors. PCR primers comprised 60 Vbeta and 13 Jbeta primers. Sequencing used immunoSEQ multiplex PCR; TCRdb keeps in-frame clones, though not all of them. The data show around 120,000 clones, about two thirds seen once. The sequenced sample consisted of PBMCs. Every receptor here comes from a woman aged 55-69 years in good health and CMV-seropositive.

V is TRBV4-1 and J is TRBJ1-5; D unresolved. The CDR3 runs 15 residues. The germline gives CDR1 MGHRA, CDR2 YSYEKL. V was shortened by 0 bases and J by 3 bases, with 9 bases between the two germline ends. The CDR3 sequence is CASSQDPQINQPQHF. As DNA, the CDR3 is TGCGCCAGCAGCCAAGATCCGCAGATCAATCAGCCCCAGCATTTT.

This sequence joins TRBV7-9 and TRBJ1-4; no firm D call. V lost 2 bases to trimming and J lost 4 bases, with 17 bases between them. The CDR3 runs 17 residues. The germline gives CDR1 SEHNR, CDR2 FQNEAQ (reference sequence). CDR3 DNA: TGTGCCAGCAGCTTACGGGGAACCAGACCTTTTAATGAAAAACTGTTTTTT. Protein: CASSLRGTRPFNEKLFF. Full variable domain (missing parts from reference TRBV7-9 and TRBJ1-4): DTGVSQNPRHKITKRGQNVTFRCDPISEHNRLYWYRQTLGQGPEFLTYFQNEAQLEKSRLLSDRFSAERPKGSFSTLEIQRTEQGDSAMYLCASSLRGTRPFNEKLFFGSGTQLSVL.

V usage is TRBV7-6 and J usage is TRBJ2-7; 7 bases map to TRBD1. The germline V gene has CDR1 SGHVS and CDR2 FNYEAQ. Trimming cost V 6 bases and J 1 base; bases outside gene matches: 6. The CDR3 is made up of 14 amino acids. The CDR3 DNA reads as TGTGCCAGCAGTATAAGCAGGGGGTCCTACGAGCAGTACTTC. Translated, it gives CASSISRGSYEQYF.

This clone has just one count. The chain recombines TRBV11-3 with TRBJ2-4; weak D call: TRBD1 (6 bases). V was shortened by 5 bases and J by 14 bases, with 13 bases between the two germline ends. Germline assignment: CDR1 SGHNT and CDR2 YENEEA. This CDR3 has 11 amino acids. This CDR3 is CASSKQGQKYF. The CDR3 DNA is TGTGCCAGCAGCAAACAGGGTCAGAAGTACTTC.

This clone occurred once. This sequence joins TRBV5-1 and TRBJ2-6; TRBD1 is a possible D gene (5 bases). The CDR3 consists of 18 residues. V was shortened by 6 bases and J by 0 bases, with 19 bases between the two germline ends. Germline V gene sequence: CDR1 SGHRS, CDR2 YFSETQ. CDR3 sequence: CASTSRAAGSSGANVLTF. The CDR3 coding sequence is TGCGCCAGCACCTCCAGGGCGGCCGGGTCCTCTGGGGCCAACGTCCTGACTTTC.

The genes are TRBV7-9 and TRBJ1-2; TRBD1 matches at 10 bases. The CDR3 sequence is 15 residues long. Trimming removed 2 bases from V and 8 bases from J; junction bases left unmatched: 8. Looked up from germline, CDR1 is SEHNR and CDR2 is FQNEAQ (reference sequence). The CDR3 sequence is CASSLNYGTGDGYTF. The CDR3 coding sequence is TGTGCCAGCAGCTTAAATTATGGGACAGGGGACGGCTACACCTTC.

This chain links TRBV6-5 with TRBJ2-3, with 10 bases aligning to TRBD1. The CDR3 covers 13 residues. CDR1 MNHEY and CDR2 SVGAGI come from the germline V gene. The trim removed 5 bases at V and 9 bases at J, leaving 5 bases unmatched. CDR3 amino acids: CASSGQGGVTQYF. The CDR3 nucleotides read TGTGCCAGCAGTGGACAGGGGGGGGTGACGCAGTATTTT.

The genes are TRBV7-9 and TRBJ2-5, with 8 bases identical to TRBD1. After removal of 3 bases from V and 4 bases from J, the junction contained 10 bases not matched to a gene. The germline V gene encodes CDR1 SEHNR and CDR2 FQNEAQ (reference sequence). This CDR3 has 16 residues. The CDR3 reads CASSFGQGLQGETQYF. CDR3 in DNA: TGTGCCAGCAGCTTCGGACAGGGATTACAGGGAGAGACCCAGTACTTC.